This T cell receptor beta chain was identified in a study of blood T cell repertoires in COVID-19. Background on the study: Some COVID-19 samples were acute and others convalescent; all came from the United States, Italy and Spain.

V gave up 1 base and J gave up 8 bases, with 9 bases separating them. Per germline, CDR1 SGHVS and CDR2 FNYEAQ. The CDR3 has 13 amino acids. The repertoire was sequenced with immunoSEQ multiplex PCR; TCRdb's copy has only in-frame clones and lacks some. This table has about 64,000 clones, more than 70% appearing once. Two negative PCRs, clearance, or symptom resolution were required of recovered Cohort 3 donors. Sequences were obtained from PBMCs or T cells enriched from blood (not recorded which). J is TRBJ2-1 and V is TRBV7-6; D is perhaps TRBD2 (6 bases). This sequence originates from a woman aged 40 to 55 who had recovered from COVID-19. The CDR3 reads CASSLGGGDEQFF. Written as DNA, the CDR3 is TGTGCCAGCAGCTTAGGTGGCGGGGATGAGCAGTTCTTC.